These 21 T cell receptor beta chains were sequenced from one sample in a study of blood T cell repertoires in COVID-19. TCRdb's table, derived via immunoSEQ multiplex PCR, lists solely in-frame clones and lacks some. Of roughly 200,000 clones in the sample, approximately 85% were seen once. The sequenced sample was PBMCs or T cells enriched from blood (not recorded which). Receptors originate from a man aged 40-49 years who had recovered from COVID-19.

The chain combines TRBV19 with TRBJ2-1, with D hard to call. Trimming removed 4 bases at V and 4 bases at J, with 8 bases between. This CDR3 region has 13 residues. CDR1 is LNHDA, CDR2 SQIVND, per germline (reference sequence). This CDR3 reads CASSRVPYNEQFF. The CDR3 nucleotides are TGTGCCAGTAGTAGAGTCCCGTACAATGAGCAGTTCTTC.

Only one count was recorded for this clone. The V and J genes are TRBV6-5 and TRBJ2-7; a weak D match, TRBD1 (6 bases). Germline lookup yields CDR1 MNHEY and CDR2 SVGAGI. The CDR3 contains 14 residues. Trimming stripped 8 bases from V and 4 bases from J, with 18 bases between. CDR3 sequence (DNA): TGTGCCAGCGCCTTGACCCAGGGGATTTACGAGCAGTACTTC. The encoded protein is CASALTQGIYEQYF.

This chain uses TRBV12-3 or TRBV12-4 with TRBJ2-5; unclear D gene. The CDR3 covers 12 residues. V shed 3 bases and J shed 0 bases, with 2 bases lying between them. CDR3 amino acids: CASSFNQETQYF. CDR3 DNA: TGTGCCAGCAGTTTTAACCAAGAGACCCAGTACTTC.

The V and J genes are TRBV6-5 and TRBJ1-1; D remains ambiguous. Germline CDR1 is MNHEY and CDR2 is SVGAGI. The CDR3 is 14 amino acids. Trimming left V 6 bases short and J 0 bases short, with 11 bases between. The CDR3 loop is CASSLEPVNTEAFF. The CDR3 region has the DNA TGTGCCAGCAGCCTGGAGCCAGTGAACACTGAAGCTTTCTTT.

This clone has only a few counts. The V call is TRBV19, the J call TRBJ2-5; the D is unclear. The V gene's germline CDR1 is LNHDA and CDR2 SQIVND (reference sequence). The CDR3 consists of 11 residues. The V gene lost 10 bases and the J gene lost 4 bases, with 10 bases spanning the gap. The CDR3 loop is CATEVGETQYF. The CDR3 DNA reads as TGTGCCACCGAGGTTGGAGAGACCCAGTACTTC.

The CDR3 is CASSLDSGLMRGANVLTF. As DNA, the CDR3 is TGTGCCAGCAGCTTGGACTCGGGTCTGATGAGGGGGGCCAACGTCCTGACTTTC. J is TRBJ2-6 and V is TRBV5-6; D remains ambiguous. Trimming stripped 0 bases from V and 4 bases from J, with 17 bases between. CDR3 length: 18 residues. CDR1 and CDR2 from the germline V gene are SGHDT and YYEEEE.

This clone was observed once. The chain combines TRBV28 with TRBJ1-1; D gene uncertain. The CDR3 consists of 11 residues. Trimming took 10 bases from V and 1 from J, leaving 7 bases between them. Germline V gene lookup returns CDR1 MDHEN and CDR2 SYDVKM. CDR3 sequence: CATIGNTEAFF. The CDR3 DNA follows: TGTGCCACCATCGGGAACACTGAAGCTTTCTTT.

This clone has just a few counts. V is TRBV27 and J is TRBJ2-7; 9 bases are shared with TRBD2. V dropped 6 bases and J dropped 5; count of bases not matched to a gene: 11. The CDR3 consists of 15 residues. Germline CDR1 reads MNHEY; CDR2 reads SMNVEV (reference sequence). As DNA, the CDR3 is TGTGCCAGCAGCTCCGGGACTAGCAGTTTCCACGAGCAGTACTTC. Translating gives CASSSGTSSFHEQYF.

This chain uses TRBV27 with TRBJ1-5; 10 bases fit TRBD1. Germline CDR1 MNHEY, CDR2 SMNVEV (reference sequence). The CDR3 length is 14 residues. V shed 5 bases and J 6 bases; nucleotides not matched to a gene: 4. Here the CDR3 reads CASSLTGGSQPQHF. As DNA, the CDR3 is TGTGCCAGCAGTCTGACAGGGGGCAGTCAGCCCCAGCATTTT.

The V gene is TRBV20-1, the J gene TRBJ2-4; TRBD2 matches at 9 bases. V trimming: 5 bases; J trimming: 15 bases; junction bases outside the gene matches: 8. This CDR3 is 11 amino acids long. The V gene's germline CDR1 is DFQATT and CDR2 SNEGSKA (reference sequence). The DNA for the CDR3 is TGCAGTGCTCGTACAGGACTAGCGTGGTACTTC. Translated: CSARTGLAWYF.

V is TRBV29-1 and J is TRBJ2-7; the match to TRBD1 covers 7 bases. Per the germline V gene, CDR1 is SQVTM and CDR2 is ANQGSEA. Losses at the gene ends were 4 bases for V and 3 bases for J; bases not matched to a gene: 3. The CDR3 length is 12 residues. The CDR3 nucleotides are TGCAGCGTTGGGACAGGTCTCTACGAGCAGTACTTC. Translating it yields CSVGTGLYEQYF.

The chain has TRBV5-4 and TRBJ2-7, with 9 bases aligning to TRBD1. This CDR3 is 14 amino acids long. Germline V CDR1 and CDR2: SGHNT, YYREEE (reference sequence). J gave up 3 bases and V 3 bases, and 4 bases lay outside the gene matches. The chain's CDR3 is CASSSRDRDYEQYF. CDR3 coding DNA: TGTGCCAGCAGCTCCCGGGACAGGGACTACGAGCAGTACTTC. The full variable domain, completed using reference TRBV5-4 and TRBJ2-7, is ETGVTQSPTHLIKTRGQQVTLRCSSQSGHNTVSWYQQALGQGPQFIFQYYREEENGRGNFPPRFSGLQFPNYSSELNVNALELDDSALYLCASSSRDRDYEQYFGPGTRLTVT.

This chain joins TRBV5-8 and TRBJ1-1, with D tentatively TRBD1 (6 bases). Trimming shortened V by 0 bases and J by 4 bases, and 16 bases separated the two germline ends. From germline, CDR1 is SGHTS and CDR2 YDEGEE. There are 16 residues in the CDR3. The CDR3 is CASSLVTGWASTEAFF. CDR3 nucleotides: TGTGCCAGCAGCTTGGTTACAGGGTGGGCCTCCACTGAAGCTTTCTTT.

The genes are TRBV7-3 and TRBJ2-2; 8 nucleotides match TRBD1. The ends lost 4 bases at V and 7 bases at J; junction bases unmatched: 5. Germline V gene sequence: CDR1 SGHTA, CDR2 FQGTGA. The CDR3 is 14 amino acids. CDR3: CASSWTGRDGELFF. DNA of the CDR3: TGTGCCAGCAGCTGGACAGGGCGGGACGGGGAGCTGTTTTTT.

The V gene is TRBV3-1 (or the pseudogene TRBV3-2), the J gene TRBJ1-5; D gene uncertain. V was pared by 1 base and J by 6 bases, with 4 bases between. Looked up from germline, CDR1 is LGHDT and CDR2 is YNNKEL (reference sequence). This CDR3 is 12 amino acids long. The CDR3 coding sequence is TGTGCCAGCAGCCAAGGAGGTCAGCCCCAGCATTTT. It translates to CASSQGGQPQHF.

The V call is TRBV19, the J call TRBJ2-4; 7 nucleotides match TRBD2. Looked up from germline, CDR1 is LNHDA and CDR2 is SQIVND (reference sequence). V trimming: 5 bases; J trimming: 3 bases; junction bases outside the gene matches: 7. The length of the CDR3 is 15 residues. The CDR3 DNA reads TGTGCCAGTAGTTCTCCTACGGGGGGCAAAAACATTCAGTACTTC. The encoded protein is CASSSPTGGKNIQYF.

V and J are TRBV11-2 and TRBJ1-1, with D hard to call. The CDR3 is 13 amino acids. Germline CDR1 and CDR2: SGHAT and FQNNGV. V lost 7 bases and J lost 0, with 9 bases in between. The CDR3: CASNRQMNTEAFF. Here the CDR3 DNA reads TGTGCCAGCAATCGCCAGATGAACACTGAAGCTTTCTTT.

This clone was observed a handful of times. Germline is not matched at one junction end, which may reflect a read error. The J gene is TRBJ2-7, the V gene TRBV7-7; D gene unclear. Germline V gene sequence: CDR1 SSHAT, CDR2 FNYEAQ (reference sequence). The CDR3 is made up of 13 amino acids. The CDR3, as DNA: TGTGCTAGCAGCCCTTCGAGGAGCTACGAGCAGTACTTC. Protein: CASSPSRSYEQYF.

The V gene is TRBV6-6, the J gene TRBJ2-7; D perhaps matches TRBD1 (7 bases). The CDR3 runs 15 residues. Germline V lookup: CDR1 MNHNY, CDR2 SVGAGI (reference sequence). Trimming left V 4 bases short and J 2 bases short, with 15 bases between. CDR3 in DNA: TGTGCCAGCAGTTCTCCAACAGGGGAGGCCTACGAGCAGTACTTC. Its translation: CASSSPTGEAYEQYF.

The V call is TRBV30, the J call TRBJ1-6; D perhaps matches TRBD1 (6 bases). Germline V gene data show CDR1 as GTSNPN and CDR2 as SVGIG (reference sequence). The CDR3 loop spans 16 amino acids. The V gene lost 3 bases and the J gene lost 7 bases, with 19 bases spanning the gap. The CDR3 here is CAWSIKNRVGNSPLHF. CDR3 bases: TGTGCCTGGAGCATCAAGAACAGGGTCGGGAATTCACCCCTCCACTTT.

J is TRBJ1-6 and V is TRBV5-4; 9 nucleotides match TRBD1. CDR1 is SGHNT and CDR2 is YYREEE in the germline V gene (reference sequence). J gave up 7 bases and V 2 bases, and 4 bases lay outside the gene matches. This CDR3 has 15 residues. The CDR3 coding sequence is TGTGCCAGCAGCTTTGGACAGGGGAAAAATTCACCCCTCCACTTT. Amino acids: CASSFGQGKNSPLHF.